This T cell receptor beta chain was found in a study of blood T cells in healthy people across ages. The CDR3 sequence is 14 residues long. Per the germline V gene, CDR1 is SNHLY and CDR2 is FYNNEI. PCR was performed a second time for roughly 7 to 12 cycles using a sample-barcoded 5' primer and a J-beta primer mix. TCRdb called the 5' RACE reads again in MiXCR, with one record for every CDR3 protein. Of fewer than 900,000 distinct CDR3 sequences listed, 36% were seen once; the top ten hold about an eighth. As regards this clonotype: Since a much larger clone is just one base distant, this may be a read error.

This sequence was found in a man aged 18 to 29 in good health. The source material was blood. The chain recombines TRBV2 with TRBJ2-3; weak D call: TRBD2 (6 bases). The CDR3 loop is CANSGRGSTDTQYF. CDR3 DNA sequence: TGTGCCAACAGTGGGCGGGGAAGCACAGATACGCAGTATTTT.